A single sample gave rise to the 27 T cell receptor beta chains below, sequenced in a study of cytomegalovirus exposure and HLA in healthy donors (TCRdb year 2017). Libraries were made using the immunoSEQ multiplex PCR assay. The multiplex PCR relied on a mix of 60 forward primers for TCR Vbeta segments and 13 reverse primers for TCR Jbeta segments. The table comes from immuneACCESS by way of TCRdb, which keeps in-frame sequences with V and J called. Part of the clones is missing from these tables; in studies checked, under half for an unresolved V gene and the rest for unknown reasons. The sample table records about 150,000 clones; approximately 71% of these occur just once. Over 9% of the sample is in the top ten clones. Material for sequencing was PBMCs. These receptors all stem from a man younger than 30 in good health and CMV-seropositive.

The J gene is TRBJ2-1, the V gene TRBV6-5, with a weak D call TRBD2 (5 bases). This CDR3 contains 13 residues. The V end was cut by 5 bases, the J end by 3 bases, with 8 bases between. Germline CDR1 reads MNHEY; CDR2 reads SVGAGI. In DNA form, the CDR3 reads TGTGCCAGCAGTGAAGCGGTCTACAATGAGCAGTTCTTC. Encoded protein: CASSEAVYNEQFF.

The DNA for the CDR3 is TGTGCCAGTAGGCACAGGGGGCGCGACACTGAAGCTTTCTTT. This encodes CASRHRGRDTEAFF. This chain joins TRBV19 and TRBJ1-1; 9 nucleotides match TRBD1. V dropped 6 bases and J dropped 3; count of bases not matched to a gene: 5. The CDR3 contains 14 residues. The germline gives CDR1 LNHDA, CDR2 SQIVND (reference sequence).

The chain is built from TRBV28 and TRBJ2-7; 9 nucleotides align to TRBD1. V lost 9 bases to trimming and J lost 1 base; unmatched junction nucleotides: 16. Germline V gene sequence: CDR1 MDHEN, CDR2 SYDVKM. The CDR3 extends over 17 amino acids. The CDR3 nucleotides read TGTGCCAGTAGCACTCAACCCGGGACAGGGTGGTCCTACGAGCAGTACTTC. This encodes CASSTQPGTGWSYEQYF.

This clone has only one observation. The V and J genes are TRBV5-4 and TRBJ2-5; D is possibly TRBD2 (6 bases). Per the germline V gene, CDR1 is SGHNT and CDR2 is YYREEE (reference sequence). This CDR3 region has 13 residues. The V and J ends lost 4 bases and 9 bases respectively, with 16 bases between them. The CDR3: CASSRDFPGPQYF. The CDR3 DNA reads TGTGCCAGCAGCCGGGACTTCCCGGGTCCCCAGTACTTC.

The chain uses TRBV6-5 and TRBJ1-2, with D perhaps TRBD1 (5 bases). The CDR3 sequence is 11 residues long. Germline V lookup: CDR1 MNHEY, CDR2 SVGAGI. Trimming removed 2 bases from V and 11 bases from J, with 9 bases in between. Here the CDR3 reads CASSYGTAYTF. DNA of the CDR3: TGTGCCAGCAGTTACGGGACTGCGTACACCTTC.

This chain uses TRBV28 with TRBJ1-2; D is uncertain. Trimming took 5 bases from V and 5 from J, leaving 12 bases between them. The CDR3 has 13 amino acids. The germline V gene has CDR1 MDHEN and CDR2 SYDVKM. The CDR3 bases are TGTGCCAGCAGTACCTCTAGCCTTTATGGCTACACCTTC. Translating gives CASSTSSLYGYTF.

The V and J genes are TRBV7-2 and TRBJ2-7; D might be TRBD2 (6 bases). From germline, CDR1 is SGHTA and CDR2 FQGNSA. V lost 1 base to trimming and J lost 2 bases, with 6 bases between them. This CDR3 has 13 amino acids. CDR3 coding DNA: TGTGCCAGCAGCTTAGAGCGGGCCTACGAGCAGTACTTC. As protein: CASSLERAYEQYF.

The rearrangement joins TRBV2 to TRBJ1-1; the D is unclear. The V end lost 5 bases, the J end lost 4 bases, and 11 bases lay between the germline ends. In germline, CDR1 is SNHLY, CDR2 FYNNEI. The CDR3 spans 13 residues. For the CDR3, the DNA is TGTGCCAGCAGTCGATGGCCGGGCACTGAAGCTTTCTTT. Its protein is CASSRWPGTEAFF.

The gene calls are TRBV29-1 and TRBJ2-1, with TRBD1 matching 10 bases. Germline-derived CDR1 and CDR2 are SQVTM and ANQGSEA. The V gene end was trimmed by 5 bases and the J gene end by 3 bases; junction bases not matched to a gene: 4. The length of the CDR3 is 14 residues. DNA for the CDR3: TGCAGCGTTTCCGACAGGGGGCACTACAATGAGCAGTTCTTC. Translated, it gives CSVSDRGHYNEQFF.

The chain carries TRBV11-2 and TRBJ2-7, with a possible D match to TRBD1 (5 bases). Germline CDR1 is SGHAT and CDR2 is FQNNGV. V was shortened by 0 bases and J by 1 base, with 7 bases between the two germline ends. The CDR3 runs to 14 residues. The CDR3 DNA sequence: TGTGCCAGCAGCTTAGAGAAGGGGTCCTACGAGCAGTACTTC. As protein: CASSLEKGSYEQYF.

This chain's CDR3 is CASSLRGTVQETQYF. Written as DNA, the CDR3 is TGTGCCAGCAGCTTAAGAGGGACAGTTCAAGAGACCCAGTACTTC. This chain links TRBV7-6 with TRBJ2-5; 7 bases align to TRBD1. Germline V gives CDR1 SGHVS, CDR2 FNYEAQ. This CDR3 has 15 residues. After removal of 2 bases from V and 2 bases from J, the junction contained 5 bases not matched to a gene.

The chain combines TRBV15 with TRBJ2-7; D perhaps matches TRBD2 (6 bases). Germline V lookup: CDR1 LNHNV, CDR2 YYDKDF (reference sequence). The CDR3 covers 15 residues. The V gene lost 2 bases and the J gene lost 3 bases, with 14 bases spanning the gap. For the CDR3, the DNA is TGTGCCACCAGCAGACAGACCGGGACTCTCTACGAGCAGTACTTC. Its protein product is CATSRQTGTLYEQYF. The full variable domain, its missing parts supplied by reference TRBV15 and TRBJ2-7, is DAMVIQNPRYQVTQFGKPVTLSCSQTLNHNVMYWYQQKSSQAPKLLFHYYDKDFNNEADTPDNFQSRRPNTSFCFLDIRSPGLGDTAMYLCATSRQTGTLYEQYFGPGTRLTVT.

This clone has only one observation. This rearrangement joins TRBV30 to TRBJ2-3, with D uncertain. The CDR3 is 14 amino acids. V was clipped by 0 bases and J by 0 bases, with 7 bases between them. The germline gives CDR1 GTSNPN, CDR2 SVGIG (reference sequence). The CDR3 loop reads CAWSVLGSTDTQYF. The CDR3 DNA reads as TGTGCCTGGAGTGTACTGGGCAGCACAGATACGCAGTATTTT.

The rearrangement uses TRBV9 and TRBJ2-7; 9 positions agree with TRBD2. The CDR3 sequence is 16 residues long. Germline values: CDR1 SGDLS, CDR2 YYNGEE. Unmatched junction bases numbered 7, after V lost 2 bases and J lost 1 base. This chain's CDR3 is CASSVPTSGLSYEQYF. CDR3 DNA sequence: TGTGCCAGCAGCGTCCCGACTAGCGGCCTATCCTACGAGCAGTACTTC.

The rearrangement uses TRBV28 and TRBJ1-5, with D hard to call. From germline, CDR1 is MDHEN and CDR2 SYDVKM. V was cut by 3 bases and J by 0 bases, with 9 bases left in between. The CDR3 length is 15 residues. CDR3 coding DNA: TGTGCCAGCAGTTTTGTGGCAAGTAGCAATCAGCCCCAGCATTTT. Translation: CASSFVASSNQPQHF.

CDR3 loop: CASSLSWRSSNQPQHF. The CDR3 DNA sequence: TGTGCCAGCAGTTTAAGCTGGCGGTCCAGCAATCAGCCCCAGCATTTT. The rearrangement uses TRBV28 and TRBJ1-5; D gene unclear. The germline V gene encodes CDR1 MDHEN and CDR2 SYDVKM. The ends were cut back, 2 bases at V and 1 base at J, with 12 bases in the middle. The CDR3 spans 16 residues. Together with reference TRBV28 and TRBJ1-5, the CDR3 gives the full variable domain: DVKVTQSSRYLVKRTGEKVFLECVQDMDHENMFWYRQDPGLGLRLIYFSYDVKMKEKGDIPEGYSVSREKKERFSLILESASTNQTSMYLCASSLSWRSSNQPQHFGDGTRLSIL.

The rearrangement links TRBV19 to TRBJ2-3; D is unclear. The CDR3 has 17 amino acids. V was pared by 4 bases and J by 0 bases, with 17 bases between. Germline values: CDR1 LNHDA, CDR2 SQIVND (reference sequence). The CDR3 sequence: CASSNSLAATSTDTQYF. The DNA of the CDR3 is TGTGCCAGTAGTAACTCTCTGGCAGCGACTAGCACAGATACGCAGTATTTT. Looking up the rest from reference TRBV19 and TRBJ2-3 gives the full variable domain: DGGITQSPKYLFRKEGQNVTLSCEQNLNHDAMYWYRQDPGQGLRLIYYSQIVNDFQKGDIAEGYSVSREKKESFPLTVTSAQKNPTAFYLCASSNSLAATSTDTQYFGPGTRLTVL.

The chain combines TRBV4-1 with TRBJ1-1; D is unresolved. The V end lost 0 bases, the J end lost 0 bases, and 8 bases lay between the germline ends. The CDR3 covers 15 residues. Per the germline V gene, CDR1 is MGHRA and CDR2 is YSYEKL. CDR3 amino acids: CASSQDPGMNTEAFF. Here the CDR3 DNA reads TGCGCCAGCAGCCAAGATCCGGGGATGAACACTGAAGCTTTCTTT.

The chain has TRBV28 and TRBJ2-7, with unresolved D. This CDR3 comprises 12 residues. Trimming pared 2 bases from V and 6 bases from J, leaving 8 bases between. Germline CDR1 reads MDHEN; CDR2 reads SYDVKM. The CDR3 here is CASSLPLGEQYF. As DNA, the CDR3 is TGTGCCAGCAGTTTACCACTCGGCGAGCAGTACTTC.

J is TRBJ1-1 and V is TRBV21-1. TRBV21-1 is deemed a pseudogene. The CDR3 length is 13 residues. The CDR3 here is CASSVEAHTEAFF. The CDR3 nucleotides are TGTGCCAGCAGTGTAGAAGCACACACTGAAGCTTTCTTT.

This clone came up once. This rearrangement joins TRBV6-1 to TRBJ2-5; 9 nucleotides align to TRBD1. The end of the DNA aligns better with TRBJ2-7, so the J call may be wrong. The CDR3 is 12 residues long. Germline CDR1 reads MNHNS; CDR2 reads SASEGT. CDR3: CASGQGTYEQYF. As DNA, the CDR3 is TGTGCCAGCGGACAGGGGACTTACGAGCAGTACTTC.

The sample holds one count of this clone. The chain joins TRBV19 to TRBJ1-3; 7 nucleotides match TRBD1. Germline assignment: CDR1 LNHDA and CDR2 SQIVND (reference sequence). Trimming removed 5 bases from V and 4 bases from J; junction bases left unmatched: 8. This CDR3 has 15 residues. The CDR3 spells CASSRPGTAGNTIYF. The CDR3 coding sequence is TGTGCCAGTAGTCGCCCGGGGACAGCCGGAAACACCATATATTTT.

V usage is TRBV19 and J usage is TRBJ2-7; 10 bases map to TRBD2. The CDR3 sequence is 15 residues long. Unmatched junction bases numbered 8, after V lost 3 bases and J lost 6 bases. Germline lookup yields CDR1 LNHDA and CDR2 SQIVND (reference sequence). The CDR3 region is CASSIFRLAGVEQYF. The CDR3 coding sequence is TGTGCCAGTAGTATCTTTCGGCTAGCGGGAGTCGAGCAGTACTTC.

This chain uses TRBV6-5 with TRBJ2-7; a possible D gene is TRBD2 (6 bases). V was clipped by 11 bases and J by 0 bases, with 14 bases between them. Germline CDR1 reads MNHEY; CDR2 reads SVGAGI. The CDR3 consists of 13 residues. The CDR3 region is CASGFSGSYEQYF. CDR3 coding DNA: TGTGCCTCAGGGTTTAGCGGCTCCTACGAGCAGTACTTC.

The chain has TRBV5-1 and TRBJ2-2; maybe TRBD2 (5 bases). Germline assignment: CDR1 SGHRS and CDR2 YFSETQ. The V end lost 6 bases, the J end lost 6 bases, and 15 bases lay between the germline ends. CDR3 length equals 14 residues. CDR3 sequence reads: CASTLKTGSGELFF. The CDR3 nucleotides are TGCGCCAGCACTCTCAAAACGGGGTCCGGGGAGCTGTTTTTT. The variable domain in full, with the rest retrieved from reference TRBV5-1 and TRBJ2-2, is KAGVTQTPRYLIKTRGQQVTLSCSPISGHRSVSWYQQTPGQGLQFLFEYFSETQRNKGNFPGRFSGRQFSNSRSEMNVSTLELGDSALYLCASTLKTGSGELFFGEGSRLTVL.

V usage is TRBV29-1 and J usage is TRBJ2-3, with a tentative D call TRBD2 (6 bases). The CDR3 spans 11 residues. V was shortened by 5 bases and J by 6 bases, with 9 bases between the two germline ends. CDR1 is SQVTM, CDR2 ANQGSEA, per germline. The CDR3 region has the DNA TGCAGCGTTACCCGGGGGGATACGCAGTATTTT. This sequence encodes CSVTRGDTQYF.

The chain recombines TRBV20-1 with TRBJ2-3; D unresolved. CDR1 is DFQATT, CDR2 SNEGSKA, per germline (reference sequence). The CDR3 has 10 amino acids. V was cut by 6 bases and J by 3 bases, with 4 bases left in between. The CDR3 sequence is CSAFTDTQYF. The DNA of the CDR3 is TGCAGTGCCTTTACAGATACGCAGTATTTT.